The 21 T cell receptor beta chains in this list originate from one sample, sequenced in a study of monozygotic twins with inflammatory bowel disease. TCRdb reprocessed the 5' RACE reads and keeps a single row for each CDR3 protein, giving no DNA. The listing contains approximately 420,000 distinct CDR3 sequences. Sequencing was performed on blood. These receptor sequences come from a human donor with ulcerative colitis or Crohn's disease, or a healthy co-twin of an affected twin (not recorded which).

The chain couples TRBV30 to TRBJ2-1; there is no DNA to check the TCRdb D call of TRBD1. There are 14 residues in the CDR3. Germline V gene lookup returns CDR1 GTSNPN and CDR2 SVGIG (reference sequence). CDR3 sequence reads: CAWSKRRGGNEQFF.

V usage is TRBV24-1 and J usage is TRBJ1-6. The germline V gene encodes CDR1 KGHDR and CDR2 SFDVKD. The CDR3 has 11 residues. The CDR3: CATRESSPLHF.

V is TRBV15 and J is TRBJ2-7; the D gene TCRdb calls, TRBD1, cannot be checked with no DNA. The CDR3 has 16 amino acids. Germline CDR1 LNHNV, CDR2 YYDKDF (reference sequence). This CDR3 reads CATSRDWGLGSYEQYF.

The V and J genes are TRBV11-2 and TRBJ1-4; as DNA is missing, the TRBD1 call by TCRdb cannot be tested. Germline CDR1 is SGHAT and CDR2 is FQNNGV. The CDR3 totals 13 residues. CDR3 protein: CASSSPRGQKLFF.

This rearrangement joins TRBV5-1 to TRBJ2-3; checking the TCRdb D call of TRBD1 is not possible without DNA. Germline V gene data show CDR1 as SGHRS and CDR2 as YFSETQ. CDR3 length: 16 residues. The CDR3 reads CASSLPSGGSGDTQYF.

This rearrangement joins TRBV6-5 to TRBJ1-5; TCRdb picks TRBD1, but there is no DNA to check that call. Germline CDR1 and CDR2: MNHEY and SVGAGI. This CDR3 has 15 amino acids. The CDR3 region is CASSSAKGGNQPQHF.

CDR3 in amino acids: CASSRIRHPYGYTF. The J gene is TRBJ1-2, the V gene TRBV6-8. The CDR3 loop spans 14 amino acids. Germline lookup yields CDR1 MNHGY and CDR2 SAAAGT.

The J gene is TRBJ2-3, the V gene TRBV7-9; there is no DNA to check the TCRdb D call of TRBD1. Germline CDR1 SEHNR, CDR2 FQNEAQ (reference sequence). The CDR3 runs 15 residues. CDR3 sequence: CASSLRAVDTDTQYF.

The chain has TRBV7-2 and TRBJ1-5. CDR3 length: 14 residues. The germline V gene encodes CDR1 SGHTA and CDR2 FQGNSA. The CDR3 is CASSLMGVGQPQHF.

The chain carries TRBV27 and TRBJ1-5; TCRdb outputs TRBD1, but without DNA this stays unchecked. Germline-derived CDR1 and CDR2 are MNHEY and SMNVEV (reference sequence). The CDR3 loop spans 14 amino acids. The CDR3 region is CASSRPGGDQPQHF.

The chain combines TRBV4-2 with TRBJ2-5. Germline CDR1 LGHNA, CDR2 YNFKEQ. This CDR3 is 15 amino acids long. The CDR3 sequence is CASSQTHLREETQYF.

V is TRBV12-3 or TRBV12-4 and J is TRBJ1-3. This CDR3 region has 15 residues. The CDR3: CASSLGPSGGNTIYF.

The chain carries TRBV30 and TRBJ2-3. Germline CDR1 reads GTSNPN; CDR2 reads SVGIG (reference sequence). The CDR3 has 12 amino acids. CDR3 loop: CAWSVTTDTQYF.

The chain combines TRBV4-3 with TRBJ1-6. The CDR3 has 13 amino acids. Germline V lookup: CDR1 LGHNA, CDR2 YSLEER. Here the CDR3 reads CASSQDNGLPLHF.

The chain combines TRBV5-1 with TRBJ2-1; the D gene TCRdb calls, TRBD1, cannot be checked with no DNA. The V gene's germline CDR1 is SGHRS and CDR2 YFSETQ. The length of the CDR3 is 15 residues. CDR3 sequence reads: CASSFGAEGYNEQFF.

The J gene is TRBJ2-7, the V gene TRBV15. Germline V gene sequence: CDR1 LNHNV, CDR2 YYDKDF (reference sequence). There are 15 residues in the CDR3. This CDR3 is CATSRGAGGPYEQYF. The full variable domain, its missing parts supplied by reference TRBV15 and TRBJ2-7, is DAMVIQNPRYQVTQFGKPVTLSCSQTLNHNVMYWYQQKSSQAPKLLFHYYDKDFNNEADTPDNFQSRRPNTSFCFLDIRSPGLGDTAMYLCATSRGAGGPYEQYFGPGTRLTVT.

This chain joins TRBV7-2 and TRBJ2-3; TCRdb designates TRBD2, a call that cannot be tested without DNA. CDR3 length: 15 residues. Looked up from germline, CDR1 is SGHTA and CDR2 is FQGNSA. The CDR3 loop is CASSLVAGGMDTQYF.

The gene calls are TRBV6-1 and TRBJ2-7; TCRdb calls TRBD2, which cannot be checked without DNA. Germline V gene data show CDR1 as MNHNS and CDR2 as SASEGT. The CDR3 runs 14 residues. CDR3: CATAPLAGALEQYF.

The genes are TRBV27 and TRBJ1-6; there is no DNA to check the TCRdb D call of TRBD1. In germline, CDR1 is MNHEY, CDR2 SMNVEV (reference sequence). This CDR3 spans 15 amino acids. The CDR3 loop reads CASSLGALSDSPLHF.

The chain uses TRBV29-1 and TRBJ1-3. Germline values: CDR1 SQVTM, CDR2 ANQGSEA. This CDR3 region has 12 residues. CDR3 sequence: CSVVSSGNTIYF. The full variable domain, in which reference TRBV29-1 and TRBJ1-3 provide the parts outside the CDR3, is SAVISQKPSRDICQRGTSLTIQCQVDSQVTMMFWYRQQPGQSLTLIATANQGSEATYESGFVIDKFPISRPNLTFSTLTVSNMSPEDSSIYLCSVVSSGNTIYFGEGSWLTVV.

The V and J genes are TRBV27 and TRBJ2-3; TCRdb's D call, TRBD2, is unchecked because there is no DNA. Germline CDR1 reads MNHEY; CDR2 reads SMNVEV (reference sequence). This CDR3 region has 20 residues. This CDR3 reads CASSLWGLSGGIRSTDTQYF.